These 17 T cell receptor beta chains were all obtained from the same sample, sequenced in a study of technical replicates of blood from four donors. The repertoire was sequenced with immunoSEQ multiplex PCR; TCRdb's copy has only in-frame clones and lacks some. The table records approximately 88,000 clones, 94% of them present only once. The sample taken for sequencing was T cells isolated from PBMCs. These receptors were collected from a human donor in good health.

The CDR3 here is CASRGQGGTNEKLFF. DNA of the CDR3: TGTGCCAGTAGGGGACAGGGCGGCACTAATGAAAAACTGTTTTTT. V and J are TRBV19 and TRBJ1-4; 9 bases line up with TRBD1. The ends lost 6 bases at V and 2 bases at J; junction bases unmatched: 4. Germline V gene sequence: CDR1 LNHDA, CDR2 SQIVND (reference sequence). The CDR3 has 15 residues.

The chain has TRBV29-1 and TRBJ2-7, with 8 positions matching TRBD1. J was trimmed by 5 bases and V by 7 bases; bases with no gene match: 13. The CDR3 sequence is 14 residues long. Germline V gene lookup returns CDR1 SQVTM and CDR2 ANQGSEA. This chain's CDR3 is CSDRQTGDPDEQYF. The CDR3 DNA is TGCAGCGATCGCCAGACAGGGGACCCCGACGAGCAGTACTTC.

The chain joins TRBV5-1 to TRBJ2-7; 9 bases map to TRBD2. CDR3 size: 14 residues. Germline V gives CDR1 SGHRS, CDR2 YFSETQ. The ends lost 2 bases at V and 4 bases at J; junction bases unmatched: 4. CDR3 bases: TGCGCCAGCAGCTTTGCGGGGGGGACATACGAGCAGTACTTC. Its protein is CASSFAGGTYEQYF.

This clone appeared once. At one end, the junction sequence differs from germline, possibly due to a read error. The chain combines TRBV29-1 with TRBJ2-1; D may match TRBD1 or TRBD2 (5 bases each). In germline, CDR1 is SQVTM, CDR2 ANQGSEA. The CDR3 covers 13 residues. As DNA, the CDR3 is TGCAGGGTTGAGGGGAGCTCCTACAATGAGCAGTTCTTC. This sequence encodes CRVEGSSYNEQFF.

This clone was seen once. The rearrangement uses TRBV9 and TRBJ2-2, with TRBD2 matching 9 bases. Germline values: CDR1 SGDLS, CDR2 YYNGEE. This CDR3 comprises 17 residues. V was pared by 0 bases and J by 7 bases, with 10 bases of the junction left unmatched. The CDR3: CASSVAGAGGPSGELFF. CDR3 bases: TGTGCCAGCAGCGTAGCGGGTGCGGGGGGGCCAAGCGGGGAGCTGTTTTTT.

This chain links TRBV7-9 with TRBJ2-7; 7 nucleotides line up with TRBD2. Germline CDR1 is SEHNR and CDR2 is FQNEAQ (reference sequence). CDR3 length equals 19 residues. Trimming at V came to 2 bases and at J to 0 bases, leaving 16 bases not matched to a gene. In DNA, the CDR3 is TGTGCCAGCAGCTTATACCGTGGGGTAAACAGGACTAGCTCCTACGAGCAGTACTTC. Translating it yields CASSLYRGVNRTSSYEQYF.

The CDR3 loop is CASRIPGLAGSEQYF. The DNA of the CDR3 is TGTGCCAGCAGAATACCGGGACTAGCGGGATCCGAGCAGTACTTC. The chain couples TRBV25-1 to TRBJ2-7; TRBD2 agrees at 13 bases. The V segment lost 6 bases and the J segment 6 bases; nucleotides outside the gene matches: 8. The germline gives CDR1 MGHDK, CDR2 SYGVNS. CDR3 length equals 15 residues.

The chain uses TRBV11-2 and TRBJ2-3; TRBD1 might be the D (6 bases). Trimming stripped 5 bases from V and 6 bases from J, with 18 bases between. The CDR3 consists of 15 residues. Germline V gene data show CDR1 as SGHAT and CDR2 as FQNNGV. CDR3 region: CASSRGRPGADTQYF. CDR3 in DNA: TGTGCCAGCAGCCGGGGACGGCCAGGGGCGGATACGCAGTATTTT.

Turning to this clone: Other DNA sequences in the sample encode the same CDR3. This chain links TRBV14 with TRBJ2-6; possible D gene TRBD1, 6 bases. Germline CDR1 SGHDN, CDR2 FVKESK. The CDR3 is made up of 15 amino acids. With 4 bases removed from V and 4 bases from J, the gap between germline ends came to 11 bases. In DNA form, the CDR3 reads TGTGCCAGCAGCCTGCAGGGGCCCGGGGCCAACGTCCTGACTTTC. Translating gives CASSLQGPGANVLTF.

This chain uses TRBV28 with TRBJ1-2, with a tentative D call TRBD1 (6 bases). Germline CDR1 is MDHEN and CDR2 is SYDVKM. CDR3 size: 15 residues. The ends were cut back, 1 base at V and 6 bases at J, with 15 bases in the middle. The CDR3: CASSLFPDSLDGYTF. Written as DNA, the CDR3 is TGTGCCAGCAGTTTATTCCCGGACAGCCTTGATGGCTACACCTTC.

V is TRBV7-2 and J is TRBJ1-2; D is undetermined. Deletions cut 1 base from V and 6 bases from J, with 18 bases between. The CDR3 spans 16 residues. CDR1 and CDR2 from the germline V gene are SGHTA and FQGNSA. For the CDR3, the DNA is TGTGCCAGCAGCTTAGGGTCCCCCGTTTGGCTCGATGGCTACACCTTC. This gives the protein CASSLGSPVWLDGYTF.

The chain employs TRBV25-1 and TRBJ2-5; 8 bases match TRBD1. Unmatched junction bases numbered 2, after V lost 6 bases and J lost 5 bases. Looked up from germline, CDR1 is MGHDK and CDR2 is SYGVNS. This CDR3 has 12 residues. The CDR3 DNA sequence: TGTGCCAGCAGGGACAGGGCTGAGACCCAGTACTTC. This translates into CASRDRAETQYF.

The table lists this clone with a count of one. The chain couples TRBV13 to TRBJ1-1; TRBD1 matches 9 bases. CDR1 is PRHDT, CDR2 FYEKMQ, per germline (reference sequence). V was clipped by 6 bases and J by 2 bases; unmatched bases: 7. The CDR3 has 15 residues. DNA for the CDR3: TGTGCCAGCAGAGCCCCGGGACAGGGCAACACTGAAGCTTTCTTT. The encoded protein is CASRAPGQGNTEAFF.

The gene calls are TRBV5-1 and TRBJ2-1; 10 bases fit TRBD1. The CDR3 loop spans 14 amino acids. Trimming cost V 6 bases and J 8 bases; bases outside gene matches: 8. Germline assignment: CDR1 SGHRS and CDR2 YFSETQ. The CDR3 DNA follows: TGCGCCAGCAACCGGGACAGGGGTTACTATGAGCAGTTCTTC. As protein: CASNRDRGYYEQFF.

The chain uses TRBV19 and TRBJ1-1; 8 bases agree with TRBD1. The CDR3 is 17 residues long. Germline V gene sequence: CDR1 LNHDA, CDR2 SQIVND (reference sequence). V lost 3 bases and J lost 5; bases outside the gene matches: 14. The CDR3: CASSMFGQGSLGTEAFF. DNA for the CDR3: TGTGCCAGTAGTATGTTCGGACAGGGCTCCCTCGGGACTGAAGCTTTCTTT.

The DNA for the CDR3 is TGTGCCAGCAGCAACCCTTCGGGGGGTATCACTGAAGCTTTCTTT. Translated, it gives CASSNPSGGITEAFF. J is TRBJ1-1 and V is TRBV27; D is perhaps TRBD1 (5 bases). The CDR3 spans 15 residues. The V and J ends lost 6 bases and 4 bases respectively, with 18 bases between them. Germline CDR1 is MNHEY and CDR2 is SMNVEV (reference sequence).

The chain has TRBV11-3 and TRBJ1-3; TRBD1 matches 7 bases. Trimming removed 4 bases from V and 3 bases from J; junction bases left unmatched: 3. Germline V CDR1 and CDR2: SGHNT, YENEEA. CDR3 size: 14 residues. The CDR3 sequence is CASSSDRDGNTIYF. For the CDR3, the DNA is TGTGCCAGCAGCTCCGACAGGGATGGAAACACCATATATTTT. The full variable domain, rest sourced from reference TRBV11-3 and TRBJ1-3, is EAGVVQSPRYKIIEKKQPVAFWCNPISGHNTLYWYLQNLGQGPELLIRYENEEAVDDSQLPKDRFSAERLKGVDSTLKIQPAELGDSAVYLCASSSDRDGNTIYFGEGSWLTVV.